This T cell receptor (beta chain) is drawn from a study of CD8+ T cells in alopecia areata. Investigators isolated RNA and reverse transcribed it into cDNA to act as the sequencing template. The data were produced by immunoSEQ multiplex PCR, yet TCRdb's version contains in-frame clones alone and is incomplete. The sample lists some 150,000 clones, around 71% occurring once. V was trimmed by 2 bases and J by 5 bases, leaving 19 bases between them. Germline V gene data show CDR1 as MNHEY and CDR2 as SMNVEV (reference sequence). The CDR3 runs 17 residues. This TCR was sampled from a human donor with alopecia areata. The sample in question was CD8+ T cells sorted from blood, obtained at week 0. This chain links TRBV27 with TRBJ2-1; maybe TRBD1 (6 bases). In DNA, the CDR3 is TGTGCCAGCAGTTTAGCCCGACAGGTTCTGGGTAACAATGAGCAGTTCTTC. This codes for CASSLARQVLGNNEQFF.